The 7 T cell receptor beta chains below all came from one sample that was sequenced in a study of coeliac disease. Assay: immunoSEQ multiplex PCR; the TCRdb copy retains only in-frame clones and omits some. This table holds approximately 1,200 clones, 55% to 70% found once. The source material was lamina propria lymphocytes from the gut. These receptors all come from a woman in her thirties or forties with celiac disease on a gluten-free diet, and with hypertension.

This chain links TRBV10-1 with TRBJ1-2, with D hard to call. The germline V gene encodes CDR1 WNHNN and CDR2 SYGVQD (reference sequence). V was pared by 5 bases and J by 5 bases, with 24 bases between. This CDR3 region has 17 residues. The chain's CDR3 is CASSLLKSGLRKYGYTF. CDR3 sequence (DNA): TGCGCCAGCAGTTTATTAAAATCCGGACTCAGGAAGTATGGCTACACCTTC.

The J gene is TRBJ1-3, the V gene TRBV5-1, with D maybe TRBD1 (5 bases). V was trimmed by 0 bases and J by 2 bases, leaving 6 bases between them. In germline, CDR1 is SGHRS, CDR2 YFSETQ. This CDR3 contains 14 residues. CDR3 nucleotide sequence: TGCGCCAGCAGCTTGGCAGGGCCTGGAAACACCATATATTTT. Translating gives CASSLAGPGNTIYF.

The chain couples TRBV20-1 to TRBJ2-1; D call uncertain. Between the trimmed V and J ends, which lost 3 bases and 8 bases, there was a span of 5 bases. From germline, CDR1 is DFQATT and CDR2 SNEGSKA (reference sequence). The length of the CDR3 is 10 residues. DNA of the CDR3: TGCAGTGCTAGTATCTATGAGCAGTTCTTC. Translated: CSASIYEQFF.

This clone was observed a handful of times. This chain connects TRBV4-1 to TRBJ1-3; D call uncertain. This CDR3 contains 13 residues. Germline CDR1 and CDR2: MGHRA and YSYEKL. Trimming took off 4 bases at V and 3 bases at J, with 7 bases between the two ends. CDR3 bases: TGCGCCAGCAGCCTCCTAAGTGGAAACACCATATATTTT. Protein sequence: CASSLLSGNTIYF.

This CDR3 is CASSPVAANTGELFF. As DNA, the CDR3 is TGTGCCAGCAGCCCCGTGGCGGCGAACACCGGGGAGCTGTTTTTT. The rearrangement uses TRBV11-3 and TRBJ2-2; D unresolved. This CDR3 spans 15 amino acids. With 5 bases removed from V and 0 bases from J, the gap between germline ends came to 10 bases. Germline V lookup: CDR1 SGHNT, CDR2 YENEEA.

The chain is built from TRBV7-2 and TRBJ2-2, with D perhaps matching TRBD2 (7 bases). CDR3 size: 14 residues. V was cut by 5 bases and J by 4 bases, with 11 bases left in between. The germline gives CDR1 SGHTA, CDR2 FQGNSA. CDR3 sequence (DNA): TGTGCCAGCAGCAAGGGAGGGGGCACCGGGGAGCTGTTTTTT. Encoded protein: CASSKGGGTGELFF.

This sequence joins TRBV18 and TRBJ2-3, with 8 positions matching TRBD1. The V gene end was trimmed by 7 bases and the J gene end by 1 base; junction bases not matched to a gene: 1. The CDR3 is made up of 13 amino acids. Germline V gene data show CDR1 as KGHSH and CDR2 as LQKENI. The CDR3 bases are TGTGCCAGCTTGGGACAGGGCACAGATACGCAGTATTTT. Its translation is CASLGQGTDTQYF.